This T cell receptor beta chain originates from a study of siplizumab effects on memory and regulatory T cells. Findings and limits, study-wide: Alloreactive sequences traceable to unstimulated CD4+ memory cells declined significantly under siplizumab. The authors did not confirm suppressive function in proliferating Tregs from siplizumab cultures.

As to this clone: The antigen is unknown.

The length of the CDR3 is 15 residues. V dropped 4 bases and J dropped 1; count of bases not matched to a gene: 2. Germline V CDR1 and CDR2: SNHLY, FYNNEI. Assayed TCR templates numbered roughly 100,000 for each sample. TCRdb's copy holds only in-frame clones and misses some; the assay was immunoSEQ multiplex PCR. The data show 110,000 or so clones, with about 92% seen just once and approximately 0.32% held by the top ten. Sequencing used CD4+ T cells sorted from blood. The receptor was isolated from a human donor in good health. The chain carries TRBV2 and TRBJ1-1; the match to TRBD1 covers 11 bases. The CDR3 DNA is TGTGCCAGCAGTGGGACAGGGGGCTGGAACACTGAAGCTTTCTTT. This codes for CASSGTGGWNTEAFF.